A selection of T cell receptor beta chains follows, all from one sample in a study of blood T cell repertoires in COVID-19. Generated by immunoSEQ multiplex PCR, the TCRdb table keeps only in-frame clones and is missing some. The sample contains over 150,000 clones, about 80% of which appear only once. The sequencing input was peripheral blood. These TCRs come from a human donor with acute or convalescent COVID-19. The donor label of this sample is uncertain. Both conserved end residues are part of each CDR3. D genes are given only for firm matches. Clone sizes are given selectively: once, few, many, or a class where the clone is expanded.

CDR3nt,CDR3aa,j_gene,d_gene,v_gene,abundance
TGTGCCTGGAGCCCCAGGTGGGACAGAGAAGCTTTCTTT,CAWSPRWDREAFF,TRBJ1-1,TRBD1,TRBV30,.
TGTGCCAGCAGTTTATACGGGGTCACAGATACGCAGTATTTT,CASSLYGVTDTQYF,TRBJ2-3,.,TRBV27,.
TGTGCTAGTGGTTTGGGCTTATATAGCACTGAAGCTTTCTTT,CASGLGLYSTEAFF,TRBJ1-1,.,TRBV12-5,.
TGTGCCAGCAGCGTAGTGGGGCCACAAGCTTTCTTT,CASSVVGPQAFF,TRBJ1-1,.,TRBV6-5,.
TGCGCCAGCAGCTTTGCGACTAGCGGGGTTAAAGAGACCCAGTACTTC,CASSFATSGVKETQYF,TRBJ2-5,TRBD2,TRBV5-1,.
TGCGCCAGCAGCTTGTTCGGCGGGACCGGGTCCTACGAGCAGTACTTC,CASSLFGGTGSYEQYF,TRBJ2-7,.,TRBV5-1,.
TGTGCCAGCAGCCATAGGGGGACCAACTTCGGGAAGACCCAGTACTTC,CASSHRGTNFGKTQYF,TRBJ2-5,.,TRBV14,.
TGTGCCAGCAGTTTACCACTAGCGGGAGGGGCGGGCAATGAGCAGTTCTTC,CASSLPLAGGAGNEQFF,TRBJ2-1,TRBD2,TRBV27,.
TGTGCAAGTCGCTTCACCTACCCGCCGGAGGTTGGGACAGATACGCAGTATTTT,CASRFTYPPEVGTDTQYF,TRBJ2-3,.,TRBV12-2,.
TGTGCCAGCAGCCAAGCGGGCAGGGGGACAGGAAACACCATATATTTT,CASSQAGRGTGNTIYF,TRBJ1-3,TRBD1,TRBV3-1/TRBV3-2,.
TGTGCCAGCAGCTTAAACAGAACAGTGCTCGACGAGCAGTACTTC,CASSLNRTVLDEQYF,TRBJ2-7,.,TRBV11-3,.
TGCGCCAGCAGCCCTGGGGACAGCGATTATAATTCACCCCTCCACTTT,CASSPGDSDYNSPLHF,TRBJ1-6,TRBD1,TRBV5-1,.
TGCGCCAGCAGCCAAGATGAGAGATGGGAGACAGGGAGCCTCCACTTT,CASSQDERWETGSLHF,TRBJ1-6,TRBD1,TRBV4-1,.
TGTGCCAGTAGTCGAGGGCAGAATAATGAAAAACTGTTTTTT,CASSRGQNNEKLFF,TRBJ1-4,.,TRBV19,.
TGTGCCAGCAGGCCGGGACTACCTACCGGGGAGCTGTTTTTT,CASRPGLPTGELFF,TRBJ2-2,TRBD2,TRBV28,once
TGTGCCATCAGAGGACAGGAAAGCTATGGCTACACCTTC,CAIRGQESYGYTF,TRBJ1-2,TRBD1,TRBV10-3,.